The rows below give T cell receptor beta chains drawn from one sample of a study of blood T cell repertoires in COVID-19. TCRdb keeps only in-frame clones here, not all; method: immunoSEQ multiplex PCR. This table has around 74,000 clones, about 90% appearing once. Sequencing input: peripheral blood. The receptor set was obtained from a man in his fifties with active COVID-19. The CDR3 runs from the conserved cysteine through the conserved F or W. The D gene is left open where the match is weak. The listing skips clone size in some rows; elsewhere it reads once, few, many or a size class.

j_gene: TRBJ1-6; v_gene: TRBV28; d_gene: -; abundance: -; CDR3aa: CASSPPDAGRSPLHF; CDR3nt: TGTGCCAGCAGTCCCCCGGATGCGGGTCGCTCACCCCTCCACTTT
j_gene: TRBJ2-7; v_gene: TRBV12-3/TRBV12-4; d_gene: -; abundance: once; CDR3aa: CASKQGQDYEQYF; CDR3nt: TGTGCCAGTAAACAGGGCCAAGACTACGAGCAGTACTTC
j_gene: TRBJ1-3; v_gene: TRBV28; d_gene: TRBD1; abundance: -; CDR3aa: CASSLPGQNGNTIYF; CDR3nt: TGTGCCAGCAGCCTACCGGGACAGAATGGAAACACCATATATTTT
j_gene: TRBJ1-5; v_gene: TRBV15; d_gene: -; abundance: -; CDR3aa: CATSRVLTGQINSNQPQHF; CDR3nt: TGTGCCACCAGCAGAGTTCTGACTGGACAGATCAATAGCAATCAGCCCCAGCATTTT
j_gene: TRBJ2-5; v_gene: TRBV11-3; d_gene: -; abundance: -; CDR3aa: CASSSRRGKETQYF; CDR3nt: TGTGCCAGCAGCTCCCGGCGGGGAAAAGAGACCCAGTACTTC
j_gene: TRBJ1-1; v_gene: TRBV4-3; d_gene: -; abundance: once; CDR3aa: CASSQVPQPSEAFF; CDR3nt: TGCGCCAGCAGCCAAGTTCCTCAACCCAGTGAAGCTTTCTTT
j_gene: TRBJ1-1; v_gene: TRBV28; d_gene: TRBD1; abundance: -; CDR3aa: CASRYRGRMNTEAFF; CDR3nt: TGTGCCAGCAGATACAGGGGACGGATGAACACTGAAGCTTTCTTT
j_gene: TRBJ2-7; v_gene: TRBV7-2; d_gene: TRBD2; abundance: once; CDR3aa: CASSLALRRTSGTHYEQYF; CDR3nt: TGTGCCAGCAGCTTAGCGCTTAGGAGGACTAGCGGGACTCACTACGAGCAGTACTTC
j_gene: TRBJ2-7; v_gene: TRBV10-3; d_gene: -; abundance: -; CDR3aa: CAIFRAGRPPEEQYF; CDR3nt: TGTGCCATCTTTCGGGCGGGGAGACCTCCGGAGGAGCAGTACTTC
j_gene: TRBJ2-4; v_gene: TRBV6-5; d_gene: TRBD2; abundance: -; CDR3aa: CASSYRTGGDIQYF; CDR3nt: TGTGCCAGCAGTTACCGGACGGGGGGGGACATTCAGTACTTC
j_gene: TRBJ1-5; v_gene: TRBV6-2/TRBV6-3; d_gene: -; abundance: -; CDR3aa: CASSKGTPDSNQPQHF; CDR3nt: TGTGCCAGCAGCAAAGGGACACCTGATAGCAATCAGCCCCAGCATTTT
j_gene: TRBJ1-1; v_gene: TRBV30; d_gene: -; abundance: -; CDR3aa: CAWSVREVGTEAFF; CDR3nt: TGTGCCTGGAGTGTACGGGAGGTGGGCACTGAAGCTTTCTTT
j_gene: TRBJ1-1; v_gene: TRBV9; d_gene: -; abundance: -; CDR3aa: CASSPWGGTEAFF; CDR3nt: TGTGCCAGCAGCCCCTGGGGGGGCACTGAAGCTTTCTTT
j_gene: TRBJ2-3; v_gene: TRBV9; d_gene: -; abundance: -; CDR3aa: CASSATSLGTDTQYF; CDR3nt: TGTGCCAGCAGCGCGACTAGTTTGGGGACAGATACGCAGTATTTT
j_gene: TRBJ2-3; v_gene: TRBV6-1; d_gene: -; abundance: -; CDR3aa: CASSEGTKGTDTQYF; CDR3nt: TGTGCCAGCAGTGAAGGGACAAAGGGCACAGATACGCAGTATTTT
j_gene: TRBJ2-1; v_gene: TRBV7-8; d_gene: TRBD1; abundance: -; CDR3aa: CASSLVGTGASGQFF; CDR3nt: TGTGCCAGCAGCTTAGTGGGGACAGGGGCGTCCGGGCAGTTCTTC
j_gene: TRBJ1-5; v_gene: TRBV10-3; d_gene: -; abundance: -; CDR3aa: CAISDSAGISNQPQHF; CDR3nt: TGTGCCATCAGTGATTCTGCAGGTATTAGCAATCAGCCCCAGCATTTT
j_gene: TRBJ2-4; v_gene: TRBV21-1; d_gene: -; abundance: -; CDR3aa: CASSKTGTGGEEARSAKNIQYF; CDR3nt: TGTGCCAGCAGCAAAACCGGGACAGGGGGCGAAGAGGCGAGGTCGGCCAAAAACATTCAGTACTTC
j_gene: TRBJ1-5; v_gene: TRBV7-9; d_gene: -; abundance: -; CDR3aa: CASSPSTGSNQPQHF; CDR3nt: TGTGCCAGCAGCCCAAGCACGGGGAGCAATCAGCCCCAGCATTTT
j_gene: TRBJ2-7; v_gene: TRBV27; d_gene: TRBD2; abundance: -; CDR3aa: CASSLSAGLAGRTYEQYF; CDR3nt: TGTGCCAGCAGTTTATCGGCGGGACTAGCGGGAAGGACCTACGAGCAGTACTTC
j_gene: TRBJ1-6; v_gene: TRBV25-1; d_gene: -; abundance: -; CDR3aa: CASSPTVSSYNSPLHF; CDR3nt: TGTGCCAGCAGCCCCACAGTCAGCTCCTATAATTCACCCCTCCACTTT
j_gene: TRBJ2-3; v_gene: TRBV23-1; d_gene: TRBD1; abundance: once; CDR3aa: CASSSTDRLDTDTQYF; CDR3nt: TGCGCCAGCAGCTCAACGGACAGGTTGGACACAGATACGCAGTATTTT
j_gene: TRBJ1-1; v_gene: TRBV7-2; d_gene: -; abundance: -; CDR3aa: CASSRGLNTEAFF; CDR3nt: TGTGCCAGCAGCCGCGGATTGAACACTGAAGCTTTCTTT
j_gene: TRBJ2-7; v_gene: TRBV4-1; d_gene: TRBD2; abundance: -; CDR3aa: CASSLRGAGEYEQYF; CDR3nt: TGCGCCAGCAGCCTTCGGGGAGCGGGAGAGTACGAGCAGTACTTC
j_gene: TRBJ1-6; v_gene: TRBV7-3; d_gene: -; abundance: few; CDR3aa: CASSLGSGNSPLHF; CDR3nt: TGTGCCAGCAGCTTGGGTAGCGGGAATTCACCCCTCCACTTT
j_gene: TRBJ2-2; v_gene: TRBV28; d_gene: -; abundance: -; CDR3aa: CASSLAGKYTGELFF; CDR3nt: TGTGCCAGCAGTTTGGCAGGGAAGTACACCGGGGAGCTGTTTTTT
j_gene: TRBJ2-1; v_gene: TRBV3-1/TRBV3-2; d_gene: TRBD2; abundance: -; CDR3aa: CASSQEASGRNEQFF; CDR3nt: TGTGCCAGCAGCCAAGAGGCTAGCGGGAGGAATGAGCAGTTCTTC
j_gene: TRBJ2-7; v_gene: TRBV5-3; d_gene: -; abundance: -; CDR3aa: CARSLLRFYEQYF; CDR3nt: TGTGCCAGAAGCTTGTTGAGGTTCTACGAGCAGTACTTC
j_gene: TRBJ2-1; v_gene: TRBV4-2; d_gene: -; abundance: -; CDR3aa: CASSHPGVGEQFF; CDR3nt: TGTGCCAGCAGCCACCCGGGAGTAGGTGAGCAGTTCTTC
j_gene: TRBJ2-2; v_gene: TRBV3-1/TRBV3-2; d_gene: -; abundance: -; CDR3aa: CASSQEPLFTGELFF; CDR3nt: TGTGCCAGCAGCCAAGAGCCACTTTTCACCGGGGAGCTGTTTTTT
j_gene: TRBJ2-1; v_gene: TRBV5-1; d_gene: TRBD2; abundance: -; CDR3aa: CASSLSRLAGGYNEQFF; CDR3nt: TGCGCCAGCAGCCTATCCCGACTAGCGGGGGGATACAATGAGCAGTTCTTC
j_gene: TRBJ1-1; v_gene: TRBV7-3; d_gene: TRBD1; abundance: once; CDR3aa: CASSLGTGVTEAFF; CDR3nt: TGTGCCAGCAGCCTCGGGACAGGGGTGACTGAAGCTTTCTTT
j_gene: TRBJ1-6; v_gene: TRBV6-5; d_gene: -; abundance: -; CDR3aa: CASSPGANNSPLHF; CDR3nt: TGTGCCAGCAGCCCAGGGGCCAATAATTCACCCCTCCACTTT
j_gene: TRBJ2-5; v_gene: TRBV15; d_gene: TRBD2; abundance: -; CDR3aa: CATSSRGGPETQYF; CDR3nt: TGTGCCACCAGCTCCCGGGGGGGTCCCGAGACCCAGTACTTC
j_gene: TRBJ2-2; v_gene: TRBV9; d_gene: TRBD2; abundance: -; CDR3aa: CASSEGNSGTVGELFF; CDR3nt: TGTGCCAGCAGCGAGGGAAATAGCGGGACCGTCGGGGAGCTGTTTTTT
j_gene: TRBJ2-7; v_gene: TRBV28; d_gene: -; abundance: -; CDR3aa: CASSPHREGLSSYEQYF; CDR3nt: TGTGCCAGCAGTCCACACCGAGAGGGACTTAGCTCCTACGAGCAGTACTTC
j_gene: TRBJ2-7; v_gene: TRBV11-2; d_gene: -; abundance: -; CDR3aa: CASSLDLLVLYGEQYF; CDR3nt: TGTGCCAGCAGCTTAGATCTACTAGTACTGTACGGCGAGCAGTACTTC
j_gene: TRBJ1-2; v_gene: TRBV11-3; d_gene: TRBD1; abundance: -; CDR3aa: CASSFQGARGYTF; CDR3nt: TGTGCCAGCAGTTTTCAGGGGGCGCGTGGCTACACCTTC
j_gene: TRBJ1-2; v_gene: TRBV13; d_gene: TRBD1; abundance: -; CDR3aa: CASSMGQGAFDGYTF; CDR3nt: TGTGCCAGCAGCATGGGACAGGGGGCTTTTGATGGCTACACCTTC
j_gene: TRBJ1-2; v_gene: TRBV11-1; d_gene: -; abundance: -; CDR3aa: CASSGRPYGYTF; CDR3nt: TGTGCCAGCAGCGGCCGCCCCTATGGCTACACCTTC
j_gene: TRBJ1-5; v_gene: TRBV19; d_gene: TRBD1; abundance: -; CDR3aa: CASSLTGAQPQHF; CDR3nt: TGTGCCAGTAGTCTTACAGGGGCTCAGCCCCAGCATTTT
j_gene: TRBJ2-1; v_gene: TRBV12-3/TRBV12-4; d_gene: -; abundance: -; CDR3aa: CASSPTGVEQFF; CDR3nt: TGTGCCAGCAGTCCAACGGGAGTTGAGCAGTTCTTC
j_gene: TRBJ2-1; v_gene: TRBV5-1; d_gene: -; abundance: -; CDR3aa: CASSLGAKYNEQFF; CDR3nt: TGCGCCAGCAGCTTAGGGGCCAAGTACAATGAGCAGTTCTTC
j_gene: TRBJ2-1; v_gene: TRBV3-1/TRBV3-2; d_gene: TRBD2; abundance: -; CDR3aa: CASSQESSGRFYEQFF; CDR3nt: TGTGCCAGCAGCCAAGAATCTAGCGGGAGATTTTATGAGCAGTTCTTC
j_gene: TRBJ2-7; v_gene: TRBV28; d_gene: TRBD1; abundance: -; CDR3aa: CASRRTGSSYEQYF; CDR3nt: TGTGCCAGCAGGCGGACAGGGAGCTCCTACGAGCAGTACTTC
j_gene: TRBJ1-1; v_gene: TRBV30; d_gene: -; abundance: -; CDR3aa: CAWTRNEAFF; CDR3nt: TGTGCCTGGACTAGAAATGAAGCTTTCTTT